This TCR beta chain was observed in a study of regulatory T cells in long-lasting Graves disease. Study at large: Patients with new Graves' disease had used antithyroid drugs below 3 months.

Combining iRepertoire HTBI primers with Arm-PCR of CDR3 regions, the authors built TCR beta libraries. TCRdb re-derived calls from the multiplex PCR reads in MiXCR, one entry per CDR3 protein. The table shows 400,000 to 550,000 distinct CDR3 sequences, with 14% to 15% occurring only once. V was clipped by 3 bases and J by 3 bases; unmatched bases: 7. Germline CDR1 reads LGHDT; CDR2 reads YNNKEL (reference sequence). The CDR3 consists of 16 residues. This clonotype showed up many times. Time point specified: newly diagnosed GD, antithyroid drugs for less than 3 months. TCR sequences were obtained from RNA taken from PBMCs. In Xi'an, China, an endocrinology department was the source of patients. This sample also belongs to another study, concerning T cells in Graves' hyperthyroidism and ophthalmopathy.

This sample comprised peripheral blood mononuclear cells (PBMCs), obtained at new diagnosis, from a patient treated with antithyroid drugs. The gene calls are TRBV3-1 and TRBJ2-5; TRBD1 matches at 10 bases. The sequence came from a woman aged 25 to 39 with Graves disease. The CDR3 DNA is TGTGCCAGCAGCCATAGGGACAGGGGAATAAAAGAGACCCAGTACTTC. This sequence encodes CASSHRDRGIKETQYF.